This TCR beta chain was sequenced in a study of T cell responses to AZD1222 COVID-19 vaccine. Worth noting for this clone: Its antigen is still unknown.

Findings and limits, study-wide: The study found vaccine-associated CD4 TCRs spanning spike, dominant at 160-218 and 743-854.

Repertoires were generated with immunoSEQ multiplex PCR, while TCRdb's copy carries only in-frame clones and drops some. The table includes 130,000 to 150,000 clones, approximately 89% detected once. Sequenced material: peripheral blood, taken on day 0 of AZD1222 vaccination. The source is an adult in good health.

As DNA, the CDR3 is TGCGCCAGCAGCAAGGGGACGGAGAATCAGCCCCAGCATTTT. Its protein product is CASSKGTENQPQHF. The V gene is TRBV5-1, the J gene TRBJ1-5; tentatively, D is TRBD1 (5 bases). CDR1 SGHRS and CDR2 YFSETQ come from the germline V gene. V was clipped by 4 bases and J by 4 bases, with 12 bases between them. The length of the CDR3 is 14 residues. The full variable domain, rest sourced from reference TRBV5-1 and TRBJ1-5, is KAGVTQTPRYLIKTRGQQVTLSCSPISGHRSVSWYQQTPGQGLQFLFEYFSETQRNKGNFPGRFSGRQFSNSRSEMNVSTLELGDSALYLCASSKGTENQPQHFGDGTRLSIL.